Listed below are T cell receptor beta chains from one sample, sequenced in a study of OX40 agonist ivuxolimab in advanced cancers. Using immunoSEQ multiplex PCR, the repertoire was profiled, and TCRdb retains in-frame clones only, with some absent. Of roughly 50,000 clones in the sample, 77% are singletons; the top ten hold roughly 6.3%. The specimen comprised CD4+ or CD8+ T cells sorted from blood, sampled in a trial of the OX40 agonist ivuxolimab. Source of these receptors: an adult with an advanced solid tumor such as melanoma, head and neck, liver or kidney cancer. The CDR3 runs from the conserved cysteine through the conserved F or W. Fields, in order: J gene, V gene, D gene, clone size, CDR3 protein, CDR3 DNA. D genes are given only for firm matches. The listing skips clone size in some rows; elsewhere it reads once, few, many or a size class.

>TRBJ2-7|TRBV2|NA|once
CASSFLQGSYEQYF
TGTGCCAGCAGTTTCCTACAGGGCTCCTACGAGCAGTACTTC
>TRBJ1-1|TRBV11-3|NA|NA
CASSLGGFMNTEAFF
TGTGCCAGCAGCTTAGGGGGATTCATGAACACTGAAGCTTTCTTT
>TRBJ2-7|TRBV27|TRBD1|NA
CASSLWMGTGEGYEQYF
TGTGCCAGCAGTTTATGGATGGGGACAGGGGAGGGCTACGAGCAGTACTTC
>TRBJ1-4|TRBV2|TRBD1|NA
CASSRQGADEKLFF
TGTGCCAGCAGTCGACAGGGGGCGGATGAAAAACTGTTTTTT
>TRBJ1-2|TRBV19|TRBD1|few
CASNPGGVGYTF
TGTGCCAGTAACCCAGGGGGCGTTGGCTACACCTTC
>TRBJ2-1|TRBV29-1|TRBD2|NA
CSAGLAGSYNEQFF
TGCAGCGCTGGACTAGCGGGTTCCTACAATGAGCAGTTCTTC
>TRBJ2-3|TRBV30|NA|NA
CAWTGGNSGDTQYF
TGTGCCTGGACCGGAGGTAATTCTGGAGATACGCAGTATTTT
>TRBJ1-2|TRBV5-1|NA|NA
CASSWEGDGYTF
TGCGCCAGCAGCTGGGAGGGGGATGGCTACACCTTC
>TRBJ2-3|TRBV27|NA|NA
CASSFPDSPVVTDTQYF
TGTGCCAGCAGTTTTCCAGACAGCCCGGTTGTCACAGATACGCAGTATTTT
>TRBJ1-1|TRBV18|TRBD1|NA
CASSGQGANTEAFF
TGTGCCAGCTCCGGACAGGGGGCGAACACTGAAGCTTTCTTT
>TRBJ1-2|TRBV6-1|NA|NA
CASSRDSNSYGYTF
TGTGCCAGCAGTCGGGACTCAAATTCCTATGGCTACACCTTC
>TRBJ2-3|TRBV5-6|TRBD2|few
CASSLRGGTDTQYF
TGTGCCAGCAGCTTGCGGGGGGGCACAGATACGCAGTATTTT
>TRBJ1-6|TRBV2|NA|NA
CASRDNYNSPLHF
TGTGCCAGCCGGGACAATTATAATTCACCCCTCCACTTT
>TRBJ2-1|TRBV25-1|TRBD2|few
CASSDWTSGKTSYNEQFF
TGTGCCAGCAGTGACTGGACTAGCGGTAAGACGTCCTACAATGAGCAGTTCTTC
>TRBJ2-5|TRBV7-3|NA|NA
CASSMGPTKETQYF
TGTGCCAGCAGCATGGGACCCACGAAAGAGACCCAGTACTTC
>TRBJ1-2|TRBV18|NA|NA
CASSPPTGRRGYGYTF
TGTGCCAGCTCACCACCGACGGGACGGCGGGGCTATGGCTACACCTTC
>TRBJ1-1|TRBV7-2|TRBD1|NA
CASSYRTGTGSLMSTEAFF
TGTGCCAGCAGCTATAGAACCGGGACAGGGAGCCTGATGAGCACTGAAGCTTTCTTT
>TRBJ2-1|TRBV21-1|NA|NA
CASSKEDRATYNEQFF
TGTGCCAGCAGCAAAGAGGACAGGGCCACCTACAATGAGCAGTTCTTC
>TRBJ2-5|TRBV7-2|NA|NA
CASSWGRTQETQYF
TGTGCCAGCAGCTGGGGACGGACCCAAGAGACCCAGTACTTC
>TRBJ2-7|TRBV6-5|NA|NA
CASSYSQEQYF
TGTGCCAGCAGTTACTCCCAAGAGCAGTACTTC
>TRBJ2-1|TRBV6-5|TRBD2|many
CASSHEGLGTNEQFF
TGTGCCAGCAGCCACGAAGGACTAGGTACCAATGAGCAGTTCTTC
>TRBJ1-6|TRBV10-3|NA|NA
CAMRDLPYSPLHF
TGTGCCATGCGGGACCTTCCTTATTCACCCCTCCACTTT